The rows below give T cell receptor beta chains drawn from one sample of a study of Ad26.COV2.S vaccination and SARS-CoV-2 variants. TCRdb keeps only in-frame clones here, not all; method: immunoSEQ multiplex PCR. Found here are around 450,000 clones, 75% to 90% of them singletons; the top ten hold 2.5%. Sequenced material: peripheral blood, taken in a trial of Ad26.COV2.S vaccine versus placebo. The receptors derive from a person aged 18-65 years who received the Ad26.COV2.S COVID-19 vaccine or a placebo. Both conserved end residues are part of each CDR3. Each record gives: J gene, V gene, clone size, D gene, CDR3 protein, CDR3 DNA. The D gene is left open where the match is weak. A clone size is listed for some rows: how often the clone was seen (once, few, many), or a class if it is expanded.

j_gene: TRBJ1-5
v_gene: TRBV19
abundance: few
d_gene: NA
CDR3aa: CASSILRGGGTSNQPQHF
CDR3nt: TGTGCCAGTAGTATTCTGCGAGGAGGAGGGACTAGCAATCAGCCCCAGCATTTT

j_gene: TRBJ1-3
v_gene: TRBV9
abundance: NA
d_gene: TRBD1
CDR3aa: CASSVAAGTALGNTIYF
CDR3nt: TGTGCCAGCAGCGTAGCGGCAGGGACAGCATTAGGAAACACCATATATTTT

j_gene: TRBJ2-1
v_gene: TRBV5-5
abundance: NA
d_gene: NA
CDR3aa: CASSLLGIGSYNEQFF
CDR3nt: TGTGCCAGCAGCTTGTTGGGGATAGGCTCCTACAATGAGCAGTTCTTC

j_gene: TRBJ1-1
v_gene: TRBV5-4
abundance: NA
d_gene: TRBD1
CDR3aa: CASYQGAKTEAFF
CDR3nt: TGTGCCAGCTACCAGGGGGCAAAAACTGAAGCTTTCTTT

j_gene: TRBJ2-1
v_gene: TRBV6-2/TRBV6-3
abundance: NA
d_gene: NA
CDR3aa: CASSYRRRQGNYNEQFF
CDR3nt: TGTGCCAGCAGTTACCGACGGCGGCAGGGAAACTACAATGAGCAGTTCTTC

j_gene: TRBJ2-5
v_gene: TRBV27
abundance: NA
d_gene: NA
CDR3aa: CASSTTVPWETQYF
CDR3nt: TGTGCCAGCAGCACGACAGTCCCTTGGGAGACCCAGTACTTC

j_gene: TRBJ1-4
v_gene: TRBV6-6
abundance: NA
d_gene: NA
CDR3aa: CASSRDARGTALNEKLFF
CDR3nt: TGTGCCAGCAGTCGCGACGCGAGGGGGACGGCTCTGAATGAAAAACTGTTTTTT

j_gene: TRBJ1-3
v_gene: TRBV28
abundance: NA
d_gene: NA
CDR3aa: CASSGEDRGGNTIYF
CDR3nt: TGTGCCAGCAGTGGGGAGGACAGAGGGGGAAACACCATATATTTT

j_gene: TRBJ2-3
v_gene: TRBV18
abundance: NA
d_gene: NA
CDR3aa: CASQGRGTDTQYF
CDR3nt: TGTGCCAGCCAAGGCAGGGGCACAGATACGCAGTATTTT

j_gene: TRBJ2-2
v_gene: TRBV24-1
abundance: NA
d_gene: TRBD1
CDR3aa: CATSDPTGKAGELFF
CDR3nt: TGTGCCACCAGTGACCCGACAGGGAAGGCCGGGGAGCTGTTTTTT

j_gene: TRBJ2-5
v_gene: TRBV4-3
abundance: NA
d_gene: TRBD2
CDR3aa: CASSPSGPWGETQYF
CDR3nt: TGCGCCAGCAGCCCTAGCGGGCCCTGGGGGGAGACCCAGTACTTC

j_gene: TRBJ2-7
v_gene: TRBV5-4
abundance: NA
d_gene: TRBD1
CDR3aa: CASSFPERGLEQYF
CDR3nt: TGTGCCAGCAGCTTTCCCGAGAGGGGGCTAGAGCAGTACTTC

j_gene: TRBJ2-1
v_gene: TRBV4-2
abundance: NA
d_gene: NA
CDR3aa: CASSQVSGGSYNEQFF
CDR3nt: TGTGCCAGCAGCCAAGTGTCGGGTGGGTCCTACAATGAGCAGTTCTTC